This TCR beta chain was retrieved from a study of blood T cells in healthy people across ages. The study's findings and limits: In older individuals, TCR beta diversity per million T cells was lower, falling roughly linearly with age. Naive T cell percentage showed a strong correlation with TCR beta diversity.

PCR was performed a second time for about 7 to 11 cycles using a sample-barcoded 5' primer and a J-beta primer mix. A template-switch adaptor that had 12 random nucleotides put a tag on each cDNA molecule. All samples yielded 2.5 million or more CDR3-containing paired-end reads. MiXCR was run by TCRdb on the 5' RACE reads, yielding one entry per CDR3 protein. The profile shows about 780,000 distinct CDR3 sequences, around 45% of them singletons. In regard to this clonotype: Its antigen is still unknown. One junction end does not reproduce the germline sequence, and a read error may be involved.

The receptor was isolated from a man older than 75 in good health. Sequencing was done on a sample of blood.

The CDR3 DNA reads as TGTGCCGGCAGTTTAACGGGAGGGTCCTACAATGAGCAGTACTTC. As protein: CAGSLTGGSYNEQYF. This chain links TRBV12-3 or TRBV12-4 with TRBJ2-7; 8 bases agree with TRBD2. CDR3 size: 15 residues.